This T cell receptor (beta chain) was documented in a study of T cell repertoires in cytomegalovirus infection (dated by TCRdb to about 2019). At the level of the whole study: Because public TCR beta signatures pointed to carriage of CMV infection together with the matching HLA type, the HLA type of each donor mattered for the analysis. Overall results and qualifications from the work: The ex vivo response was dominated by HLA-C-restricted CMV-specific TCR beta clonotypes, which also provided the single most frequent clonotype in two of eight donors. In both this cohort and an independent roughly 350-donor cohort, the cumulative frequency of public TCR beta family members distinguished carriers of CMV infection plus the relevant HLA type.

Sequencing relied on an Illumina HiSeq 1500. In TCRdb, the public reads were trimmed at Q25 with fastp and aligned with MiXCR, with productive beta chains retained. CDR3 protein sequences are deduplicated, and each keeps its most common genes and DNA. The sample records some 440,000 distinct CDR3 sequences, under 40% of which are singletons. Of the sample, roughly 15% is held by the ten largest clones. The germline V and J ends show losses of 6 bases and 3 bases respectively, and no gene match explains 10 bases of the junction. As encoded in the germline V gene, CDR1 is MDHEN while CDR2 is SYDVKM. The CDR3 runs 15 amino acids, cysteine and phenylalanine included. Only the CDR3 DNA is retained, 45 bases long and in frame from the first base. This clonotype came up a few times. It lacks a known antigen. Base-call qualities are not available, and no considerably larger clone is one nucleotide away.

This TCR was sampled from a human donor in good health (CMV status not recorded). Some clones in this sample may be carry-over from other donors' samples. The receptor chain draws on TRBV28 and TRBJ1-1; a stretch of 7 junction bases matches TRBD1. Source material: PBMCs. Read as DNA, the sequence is TGTGCCAGCAGGGAGGGGGCGCGTTCCGACACTGAAGCTTTCTTT. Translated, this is CASREGARSDTEAFF.